A single sample is the source of the 10 T cell receptor beta chains below, sequenced in a study of cytomegalovirus exposure and HLA in healthy donors. Both 60 Vbeta primers and 13 Jbeta primers went into the PCR. Measured with immunoSEQ multiplex PCR; TCRdb has only the in-frame clones, and not every one. The sample has some 66,000 clones, more than 80% seen once. Sequenced material: PBMCs. The receptors were gathered from a woman younger than 45 in good health and CMV-seronegative.

This chain uses TRBV6-1 with TRBJ1-1; the D is unclear. Germline-derived CDR1 and CDR2 are MNHNS and SASEGT. The germline V and J ends were trimmed by 3 bases and 0 bases, with 8 bases remaining between them. This CDR3 is 14 amino acids long. The DNA of the CDR3 is TGTGCCAGCAGTGAGATCGGTATGAACACTGAAGCTTTCTTT. Residues: CASSEIGMNTEAFF.

The rearrangement joins TRBV18 to TRBJ2-1; 12 positions match TRBD2. This CDR3 region has 15 residues. Losses at the gene ends were 5 bases for V and 2 bases for J; bases not matched to a gene: 1. Germline loops: CDR1 KGHSH, CDR2 LQKENI. The CDR3 sequence: CASSTSGGTYNEQFF. The CDR3, as DNA: TGTGCCAGCTCAACTAGCGGGGGGACCTACAATGAGCAGTTCTTC.

With regard to this clone: At one end, the junction sequence differs from germline, possibly due to a read error. The rearrangement joins TRBV2 to TRBJ2-1; 15 bases are shared with TRBD2. The CDR3 loop spans 20 amino acids. Germline lookup yields CDR1 SNHLY and CDR2 FYNNEI. The CDR3 sequence is CASSARTSGGGRWAYTEQFF. CDR3 coding DNA: TGTGCCAGCAGTGCGCGGACTAGCGGGGGGGGCCGATGGGCCTACACTGAGCAGTTCTTC.

The chain has TRBV7-2 and TRBJ1-6; 8 positions agree with TRBD1. The V segment lost 4 bases and the J segment 10 bases; nucleotides outside the gene matches: 18. Germline V gene sequence: CDR1 SGHTA, CDR2 FQGNSA. The CDR3 is 18 amino acids. The CDR3 nucleotides read TGTGCCAGCAGCTCATCGAACGACAGGGGAGGAGTAGCATCACCCCTCCACTTT. Translating it yields CASSSSNDRGGVASPLHF. Drawing the rest from reference TRBV7-2 and TRBJ1-6, the complete variable domain is GAGVSQSPSNKVTEKGKDVELRCDPISGHTALYWYRQSLGQGLEFLIYFQGNSAPDKSGLPSDRFSAERTGGSVSTLTIQRTQQEDSAVYLCASSSSNDRGGVASPLHFGNGTRLTVT.

This chain links TRBV11-3 with TRBJ2-1, with a possible D match to TRBD2 (7 bases). This CDR3 is 15 amino acids long. The germline CDR1 and CDR2 sequences are SGHNT and YENEEA. V lost 3 bases and J lost 5, with 14 bases in between. CDR3 nucleotide sequence: TGTGCCAGCAGCTTTTTAGGGGGGGTTAACAATGAGCAGTTCTTC. Protein product: CASSFLGGVNNEQFF.

Only a few counts were recorded for this clone. The rearrangement joins TRBV20-1 to TRBJ2-3; D uncertain. This CDR3 has 11 residues. V dropped 3 bases and J dropped 4 bases, with 5 bases sitting between them. Germline values: CDR1 DFQATT, CDR2 SNEGSKA (reference sequence). The DNA for the CDR3 is TGCAGTGCTAGTCTGTCAGATACGCAGTATTTT. Translating gives CSASLSDTQYF.

The chain carries TRBV6-1 and TRBJ1-3, with a possible D match to TRBD1 (5 bases). From germline, CDR1 is MNHNS and CDR2 SASEGT. The length of the CDR3 is 16 residues. Trimming stripped 3 bases from V and 2 bases from J, with 14 bases between. In DNA, the CDR3 is TGTGCCAGCAGTGACGCAGGGTTGGTCGCTGGAAACACCATATATTTT. It is translated as CASSDAGLVAGNTIYF.

The chain carries TRBV7-9 and TRBJ2-7; 9 bases align to TRBD2. After removal of 2 bases from V and 3 bases from J, the junction contained 11 bases not matched to a gene. This CDR3 has 17 residues. Germline V gene data show CDR1 as SEHNR and CDR2 as FQNEAQ (reference sequence). The CDR3: CASSLTGTSRDFYEQYF. The CDR3 coding sequence is TGTGCCAGCAGCTTAACCGGGACTAGCAGGGATTTCTACGAGCAGTACTTC. The variable domain in full, completed from reference TRBV7-9 and TRBJ2-7, reads DTGVSQNPRHKITKRGQNVTFRCDPISEHNRLYWYRQTLGQGPEFLTYFQNEAQLEKSRLLSDRFSAERPKGSFSTLEIQRTEQGDSAMYLCASSLTGTSRDFYEQYFGPGTRLTVT.

The chain employs TRBV28 and TRBJ1-1; D gene uncertain. Germline values: CDR1 MDHEN, CDR2 SYDVKM. The CDR3 runs 11 residues. V was clipped by 7 bases and J by 1 base, with 4 bases between them. Here the CDR3 reads CASNQNTEAFF. The CDR3 DNA reads TGTGCCAGCAATCAGAACACTGAAGCTTTCTTT.

This sequence joins TRBV6-6 and TRBJ2-3, with TRBD1 matching over 8 bases. Trimming took 6 bases from V and 12 from J; bases not matched to a gene: 8. This CDR3 comprises 12 residues. The germline V gene encodes CDR1 MNHNY and CDR2 SVGAGI (reference sequence). CDR3 DNA sequence: TGTGCCAGCAGATTCCCGGGACAGGCCCAGTATTTT. Its translation: CASRFPGQAQYF.